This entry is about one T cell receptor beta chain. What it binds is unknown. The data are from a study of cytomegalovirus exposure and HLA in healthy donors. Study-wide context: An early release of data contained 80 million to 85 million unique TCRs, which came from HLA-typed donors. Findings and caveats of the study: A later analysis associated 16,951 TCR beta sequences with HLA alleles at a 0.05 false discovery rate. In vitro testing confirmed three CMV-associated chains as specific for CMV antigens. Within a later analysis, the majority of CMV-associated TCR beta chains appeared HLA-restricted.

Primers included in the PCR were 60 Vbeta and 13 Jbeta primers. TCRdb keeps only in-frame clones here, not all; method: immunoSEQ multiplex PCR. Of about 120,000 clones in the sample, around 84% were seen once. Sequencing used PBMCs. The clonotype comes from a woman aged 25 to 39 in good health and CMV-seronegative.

DNA for the CDR3: TGCGCCAGCAGCTCGCCCAGCGGGAGGGCCGGCGATGAGCAGTTCTTC. As protein: CASSSPSGRAGDEQFF. The chain carries TRBV5-1 and TRBJ2-1, with 10 bases fitting TRBD2. Germline CDR1 is SGHRS and CDR2 is YFSETQ. The CDR3 is 16 residues long. The J segment lost 8 bases and the V segment lost 3 bases, leaving 11 bases of the junction unmatched.